This is a list of T cell receptor beta chains from one sample in a study of control samples from healthy donors and cancer patients. Method: immunoSEQ multiplex PCR; TCRdb's copy keeps in-frame clones and lacks some. The sample holds approximately 94,000 clones; approximately 90% are singletons and the top ten take about 1.3%. Sequencing was done on a sample of blood. These receptors all stem from a woman aged 45 to 65 in good health. Each CDR3 is given with its conserved first and last residue. The order of the fields is J gene, CDR3 length, D gene, V gene, clone size, CDR3 protein, CDR3 DNA. The D gene is left open where the match is weak. A clone size is listed for some rows: how often the clone was seen (once, few, many), or a class if it is expanded.

TRBJ1-2,13,TRBD1,TRBV12-3/TRBV12-4,-,CASREGQLYGYTF,TGTGCCAGCAGGGAGGGACAGCTCTATGGCTACACCTTC
TRBJ1-5,13,-,TRBV5-1,-,CASSLAPDQPQHF,TGCGCCAGCAGCCTGGCCCCGGATCAGCCCCAGCATTTT
TRBJ2-3,11,-,TRBV5-4,-,CASSFMDTQYF,TGTGCCAGCAGCTTTATGGATACGCAGTATTTT
TRBJ2-3,17,-,TRBV5-4,-,CASSSGAAGSLTDTQYF,TGTGCCAGCAGCTCCGGAGCGGCGGGAAGCCTCACAGATACGCAGTATTTT
TRBJ2-4,15,-,TRBV29-1,-,CSVGFDRLAKNIQYF,TGCAGCGTTGGATTTGACAGACTAGCCAAAAACATTCAGTACTTC
TRBJ1-4,15,-,TRBV5-6,-,CASSVSSTRGEKLFF,TGTGCCAGCAGCGTATCTTCAACCCGGGGTGAAAAACTGTTTTTT
TRBJ2-7,18,-,TRBV21-1,-,CASSKAGPTGAFSYEQYF,TGTGCCAGCAGCAAAGCGGGACCAACAGGGGCCTTCTCCTACGAGCAGTACTTC
TRBJ2-5,16,TRBD1,TRBV4-2,-,CASSKEGGQVRETQYF,TGTGCCAGCAGCAAGGAAGGGGGACAGGTGAGGGAGACCCAGTACTTC
TRBJ1-1,17,TRBD1,TRBV23-1,-,CASTSPRGSEANTEAFF,TGCGCCAGCACTTCCCCCAGGGGGAGCGAGGCGAACACTGAAGCTTTCTTT
TRBJ2-7,14,-,TRBV6-5,once,CASRTTRELYEQYF,TGTGCCAGCAGGACGACTAGAGAACTTTACGAGCAGTACTTC
TRBJ2-1,16,TRBD2,TRBV6-1,-,CASSERRRGAPNEQFF,TGTGCCAGCAGTGAACGCAGGCGGGGGGCCCCCAATGAGCAGTTCTTC
TRBJ2-3,16,TRBD2,TRBV6-2/TRBV6-3,-,CASSRLAGVRTDTQYF,TGTGCCAGCAGCCGACTAGCGGGAGTGAGAACAGATACGCAGTATTTT
TRBJ1-3,16,TRBD1,TRBV4-3,-,CASSQGTGESGNTIYF,TGCGCCAGCAGCCAAGGGACAGGCGAGTCTGGAAACACCATATATTTT
TRBJ1-3,15,-,TRBV7-9,-,CASSLHPVSGNTIYF,TGTGCCAGCAGCTTACATCCTGTCTCTGGAAACACCATATATTTT
TRBJ1-1,13,TRBD1,TRBV19,-,CASTLTGETEAFF,TGTGCCAGTACCTTGACAGGGGAAACTGAAGCTTTCTTT
TRBJ1-2,15,-,TRBV7-9,-,CASSLTPGLGYGYTF,TGTGCCAGCAGCCTGACACCGGGCTTAGGCTATGGCTACACCTTC
TRBJ2-5,13,-,TRBV29-1,once,CSAVDGAEETQYF,TGCAGCGCAGTAGACGGGGCCGAAGAGACCCAGTACTTC
TRBJ1-2,15,-,TRBV30,-,CAWSPGGGLDYGYTF,TGTGCCTGGAGCCCCGGGGGGGGCCTGGACTATGGCTACACCTTC
TRBJ1-2,17,-,TRBV4-1,-,CASSYKTQTQSNYGYTF,TGCGCCAGCAGCTACAAGACCCAAACCCAGTCTAACTATGGCTACACCTTC
TRBJ1-3,16,-,TRBV4-1,-,CASSQPTLGSGNTIYF,TGCGCCAGCAGCCAACCCACCCTCGGATCTGGAAACACCATATATTTT
TRBJ2-2,14,-,TRBV19,-,CASRPGGASGELFF,TGTGCCAGTAGACCCGGGGGCGCGTCCGGGGAGCTGTTTTTT
TRBJ1-2,15,TRBD1,TRBV11-1,once,CASTQVTGENYGYTF,TGTGCCAGCACCCAGGTTACAGGGGAAAACTATGGCTACACCTTC
TRBJ2-3,18,TRBD2,TRBV9,-,CASSPMRGSGGRKNTQYF,TGTGCCAGCAGCCCTATGAGAGGGAGCGGGGGGAGAAAAAATACGCAGTATTTT
TRBJ1-5,14,-,TRBV2,-,CASSEGRGNQPQHF,TGTGCCAGCAGTGAGGGACGGGGAAATCAGCCCCAGCATTTT
TRBJ2-7,15,-,TRBV27,few,CASSLMQGWTYEQYF,TGTGCCAGCAGTTTAATGCAGGGGTGGACCTACGAGCAGTACTTC
TRBJ1-2,15,TRBD1,TRBV19,-,CASSAGQVSSYGYTF,TGTGCCAGTAGTGCTGGACAGGTATCTTCCTATGGCTACACCTTC
TRBJ2-2,19,TRBD2,TRBV5-1,-,CASSLAGVGSGTRTGELFF,TGCGCCAGCAGCTTGGCGGGGGTGGGGAGCGGGACGCGCACCGGGGAGCTGTTTTTT
TRBJ1-6,15,-,TRBV7-2,-,CASSPSEAGYSPLHF,TGTGCCAGCAGCCCGTCAGAGGCTGGGTATTCACCCCTCCACTTT
TRBJ2-1,12,TRBD2,TRBV6-5,-,CASSLSGGQQFF,TGTGCCAGCAGTCTTAGCGGGGGCCAGCAGTTCTTC
TRBJ2-7,14,TRBD1,TRBV5-4,-,CASSPGTGTYEQYF,TGTGCCAGCAGCCCCGGGACAGGGACCTACGAGCAGTACTTC
TRBJ2-1,16,-,TRBV7-8,-,CASSLALGAGMNEQFF,TGTGCCAGCAGCTTAGCGCTCGGGGCAGGGATGAATGAGCAGTTCTTC
TRBJ2-7,14,TRBD2,TRBV2,-,CASIEGSGSYEQYF,TGTGCCAGCATTGAAGGTAGCGGGAGCTACGAGCAGTACTTC
TRBJ2-5,17,-,TRBV24-1,-,CATSDSPERDPGETQYF,TGTGCCACCAGTGATTCCCCAGAAAGGGACCCTGGGGAGACCCAGTACTTC
TRBJ1-4,15,-,TRBV4-1,-,CASSQVPGSNEKLFF,TGCGCCAGCAGCCAAGTACCAGGTTCTAATGAAAAACTGTTTTTT
TRBJ2-7,13,TRBD2,TRBV6-5,-,CATAGLEGLGEYF,TGTGCCACCGCGGGACTAGAAGGTCTCGGGGAGTACTTC
TRBJ2-3,12,-,TRBV28,-,CASSLTKASQYF,TGTGCCAGCAGTTTAACTAAAGCGAGCCAGTATTTT
TRBJ2-3,14,-,TRBV4-1,-,CASRVRETTDTQYF,TGCGCCAGCAGGGTGCGGGAAACCACAGATACGCAGTATTTT
TRBJ1-2,13,-,TRBV28,-,CASTTATYYGYTF,TGTGCCAGCACGACAGCGACCTACTATGGCTACACCTTC
TRBJ2-3,18,-,TRBV4-3,once,CASSQESPKRMYTDTQYF,TGCGCCAGCAGCCAAGAGTCCCCCAAGAGGATGTACACAGATACGCAGTATTTT
TRBJ2-3,15,-,TRBV28,-,CASSSDRRESDTQYF,TGTGCCAGCAGCTCAGACAGAAGGGAGTCAGATACGCAGTATTTT
TRBJ2-1,15,TRBD2,TRBV3-1/TRBV3-2,-,CASSPPGLAGVSQFF,TGTGCCAGCAGCCCGCCTGGACTAGCGGGAGTTTCGCAGTTCTTC
TRBJ1-2,17,-,TRBV6-1,once,CASSEALYTTGGGGYTF,TGTGCCAGCAGTGAAGCGCTTTATACAACGGGAGGGGGTGGCTACACCTTC
TRBJ1-2,16,TRBD1,TRBV9,once,CASSPRGGQGTYGYTF,TGTGCCAGCAGCCCCCGGGGAGGACAGGGGACCTATGGCTACACCTTC
TRBJ1-1,18,TRBD1,TRBV19,-,CASSIGRGQIQMNTEAFF,TGTGCCAGTAGTATTGGCCGGGGACAGATACAAATGAACACTGAAGCTTTCTTT
TRBJ1-1,15,-,TRBV7-2,-,CASSRRGLAYTEAFF,TGTGCCAGCAGCCGCCGGGGGTTAGCGTATACTGAAGCTTTCTTT
TRBJ2-1,14,-,TRBV7-8,-,CASSPSTGNNEQFF,TGTGCCAGCAGCCCCAGTACAGGGAACAATGAGCAGTTCTTC
TRBJ2-3,12,-,TRBV6-6,-,CASSYFTDTQYF,TGTGCCAGCAGTTACTTTACAGATACGCAGTATTTT
TRBJ2-3,14,-,TRBV18,-,CASSPSPPTDTQYF,TGTGCCAGCTCACCTTCCCCCCCCACAGATACGCAGTATTTT
TRBJ1-1,14,TRBD1,TRBV2,-,CASSRQGLNTEAFF,TGTGCCAGTAGTCGACAGGGACTGAACACTGAAGCTTTCTTT
TRBJ2-1,15,TRBD2,TRBV7-9,-,CASSIFSGVQNEQFF,TGTGCCAGCAGCATCTTTAGCGGGGTGCAGAATGAGCAGTTCTTC
TRBJ1-6,15,-,TRBV6-1,-,CASSESGSYNSPLHF,TGTGCCAGCAGTGAAAGTGGCTCCTATAATTCACCCCTCCACTTT
TRBJ2-1,17,TRBD1,TRBV27,-,CASSSRRQGVVSNEQFF,TGTGCCAGCAGTTCACGCCGACAGGGCGTAGTCAGCAATGAGCAGTTCTTC
TRBJ2-2,15,-,TRBV10-3,-,CAISESTANTGELFF,TGTGCCATCAGTGAGTCGACGGCGAACACCGGGGAGCTGTTTTTT
TRBJ2-1,14,TRBD1,TRBV27,-,CASRPGTANNEQFF,TGTGCCAGCCGTCCCGGGACAGCCAACAATGAGCAGTTCTTC
TRBJ2-1,18,TRBD2,TRBV4-2,-,CASSQDSPGGGSYNEQFF,TGTGCCAGCAGCCAAGATAGTCCGGGGGGGGGCTCCTACAATGAGCAGTTCTTC
TRBJ2-3,15,TRBD1,TRBV12-5,-,CASGLGTGPTDTQYF,TGTGCTAGTGGTTTGGGGACAGGACCCACAGATACGCAGTATTTT
TRBJ1-5,14,-,TRBV10-3,-,CAISEGGSNQPQHF,TGTGCCATCAGTGAGGGGGGAAGCAATCAGCCCCAGCATTTT
TRBJ1-6,15,TRBD1,TRBV28,-,CASSSTGGRVSPLHF,TGTGCCAGCAGCTCGACAGGGGGCCGTGTTTCACCCCTCCACTTT
TRBJ2-5,12,TRBD1,TRBV29-1,few,CSARDSQETQYF,TGCAGCGCCCGGGACAGCCAAGAGACCCAGTACTTC
TRBJ2-3,16,TRBD1,TRBV7-3,-,CASSFRTGGALDTQYF,TGTGCCAGCAGCTTCCGGACAGGGGGCGCATTAGATACGCAGTATTTT